This T cell receptor (beta chain) comes out of a study of Ad26.COV2.S vaccination and SARS-CoV-2 variants. Study-wide results and caveats: Considerable breadth of spike-specific CD8+ and CD4+ T cell responses has reportedly been documented following vaccination. Vaccinees showed greater spike-specific TCR breadth than placebo recipients. Researchers cautioned that TCR breadth and depth analyses may have underestimated total T cell responses.

Assay: immunoSEQ multiplex PCR; the TCRdb copy retains only in-frame clones and omits some. The sample lists about 350,000 clones, 92% occurring once. This clone came up a few times. Its target is unknown. The trim removed 0 bases at V and 0 bases at J, leaving 6 bases unmatched. Germline CDR1 reads SNHLY; CDR2 reads FYNNEI. The CDR3 is 19 amino acids. The chain has TRBV2 and TRBJ2-6; 9 bases agree with TRBD1. The source was peripheral blood, collected after recovery from COVID-19. This TCR derives from a human donor who had recovered from COVID-19. The DNA of the CDR3 is TGTGCCAGCAGTGAAGCACTAGGGACAGGGTACTCTGGGGCCAACGTCCTGACTTTC. Its translation: CASSEALGTGYSGANVLTF.